Described below is a single TCR beta chain sequence and its context. No antigen is known for it. The CDR3 consists of 15 residues. Germline CDR1 and CDR2: GTSNPN and SVGIG (reference sequence). A second PCR of about 6 to 11 cycles used a sample-barcoded 5' primer and a J-beta primer mix. A template-switch adaptor containing 12 random nucleotides labeled each cDNA molecule. Using its own MiXCR run on the 5' RACE reads, TCRdb lists one record per CDR3 protein. This table has approximately 790,000 distinct CDR3 sequences, around two thirds appearing once. This sample stems from a study of blood T cells in healthy people across ages. Study-level points and caveats: Unsorted PBMCs ruled out conclusive naive versus antigen-experienced comparison.

The clonotype was recovered from a man aged 25-40 years in good health. What was sequenced was blood. The rearrangement joins TRBV30 to TRBJ2-5; TRBD1 aligns across 9 bases. The J call may be wrong; the DNA end is better matched by TRBJ2-7. CDR3 sequence reads: CAWSVLGDRGYEQYF. CDR3 DNA: TGTGCCTGGAGTGTACTGGGAGACAGGGGGTACGAGCAGTACTTC.